This T cell receptor (beta chain) was recovered during a study of T cells in Graves' hyperthyroidism and ophthalmopathy. To note about this clonotype: The antigen remains undetermined.

The investigators amplified TCR beta CDR3 regions from RNA transcripts. HTBI primers were the set used in a first-round RT-PCR of the TCR CDR3. Each CDR3 protein gets one entry after TCRdb re-called the multiplex PCR reads with MiXCR. The sample yields around 800,000 distinct CDR3 sequences, 38% seen once. V lost 0 bases, J lost 2 bases, and 13 bases lay in between. Germline V gene data show CDR1 as SEHNR and CDR2 as FQNEAQ (reference sequence). The CDR3 consists of 16 residues. Study findings and constraints: Researchers found most expanded thyroid clonotypes above 0.001 in blood as well.

V and J are TRBV7-9 and TRBJ2-5; D perhaps matches TRBD1 (5 bases). The sequenced sample consisted of blood. This receptor was taken from a man aged 18-30 years with Graves' hyperthyroidism. CDR3 coding DNA: TGTGCCAGCAGCTTAGCGTGGGGCCCCATTCAAGAGACCCAGTACTTC. It is translated as CASSLAWGPIQETQYF.